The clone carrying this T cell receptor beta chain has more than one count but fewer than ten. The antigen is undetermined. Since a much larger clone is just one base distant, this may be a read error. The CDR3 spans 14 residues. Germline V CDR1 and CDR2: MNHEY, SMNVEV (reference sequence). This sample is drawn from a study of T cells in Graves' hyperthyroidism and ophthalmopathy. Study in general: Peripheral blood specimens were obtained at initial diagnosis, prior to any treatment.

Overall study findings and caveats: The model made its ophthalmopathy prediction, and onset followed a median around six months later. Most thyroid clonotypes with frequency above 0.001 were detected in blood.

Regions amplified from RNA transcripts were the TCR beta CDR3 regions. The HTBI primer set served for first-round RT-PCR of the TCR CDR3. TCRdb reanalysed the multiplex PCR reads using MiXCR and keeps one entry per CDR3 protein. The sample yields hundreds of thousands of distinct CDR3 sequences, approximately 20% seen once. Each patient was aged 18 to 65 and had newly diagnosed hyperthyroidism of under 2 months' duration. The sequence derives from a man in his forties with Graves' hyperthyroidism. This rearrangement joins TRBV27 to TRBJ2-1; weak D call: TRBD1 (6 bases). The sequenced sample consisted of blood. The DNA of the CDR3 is TGTGCCAGCAATCCCCAGGGGTCCTACAATGAGCAGTCCTTC. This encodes CASNPQGSYNEQSF.